This passage covers 2 T cell receptor beta chains from one sample sequenced in a study of identical twins. Using its own MiXCR run on the 5' RACE reads, TCRdb lists one record per CDR3 protein. In the table there are a few hundred thousand distinct CDR3 sequences, roughly 9% of which are singletons. The specimen was naive T cells sorted from blood. These TCRs come from a woman aged 50 to 60 in good health.

This clonotype was observed many times. The chain has TRBV29-1 and TRBJ2-5, with D perhaps matching TRBD1 (5 bases). The CDR3 runs 12 residues. With 3 bases removed from V and 2 bases from J, the gap between germline ends came to 7 bases. The germline V gene has CDR1 SQVTM and CDR2 ANQGSEA. DNA for the CDR3: TGCAGCGTTGACAGGGCGCAAGAGACCCAGTACTTC. Protein sequence: CSVDRAQETQYF.

V usage is TRBV10-3 and J usage is TRBJ2-2; 7 positions agree with TRBD2. CDR1 and CDR2 from the germline V gene are ENHRY and SYGVKD. The CDR3 has 16 amino acids. With 7 bases clipped from V and 0 bases from J, the junction kept 8 bases outside the gene matches. As DNA, the CDR3 is TGTGCCATCACTGGCCAACTAGCGCCGAACACCGGGGAGCTGTTTTTT. Translating it yields CAITGQLAPNTGELFF.